The 16 T cell receptor beta chains given below trace back to one sample, sequenced in a study of T cell responses to AZD1222 COVID-19 vaccine. Repertoires were generated with immunoSEQ multiplex PCR, while TCRdb's copy carries only in-frame clones and drops some. The top ten clones hold approximately 3.5% of a sample with about 140,000 clones, about 90% of them seen once. This material consisted of peripheral blood, taken 28 days after the second AZD1222 dose. The receptors here all came from an adult who received the AZD1222 COVID-19 vaccine.

Here the CDR3 reads CASSLWGQGDLETQYF. The CDR3 bases are TGTGCCAGCAGTTTATGGGGGCAGGGGGACCTAGAGACCCAGTACTTC. V and J are TRBV28 and TRBJ2-5; 7 bases match TRBD1. J gave up 4 bases and V 0 bases, and 8 bases lay outside the gene matches. Germline V gene sequence: CDR1 MDHEN, CDR2 SYDVKM. This CDR3 is 16 amino acids long.

Comments on this clone: The same CDR3 also results from other DNA sequences found in this sample. This chain links TRBV11-2 with TRBJ2-1; D possibly corresponds to TRBD1 (6 bases). The germline gives CDR1 SGHAT, CDR2 FQNNGV. With 3 bases removed from V and 7 bases from J, the gap between germline ends came to 19 bases. The CDR3 covers 16 residues. CDR3 nucleotides: TGTGCCAGCAGCTTGGCTCGAGGGGGAGCCACGAATGAGCAGTTCTTC. Residues: CASSLARGGATNEQFF.

This sequence joins TRBV3-1 (or the pseudogene TRBV3-2) and TRBJ1-5, with D uncertain. The CDR3 covers 15 residues. Germline lookup yields CDR1 LGHDT and CDR2 YNNKEL (reference sequence). Between the trimmed V and J ends, which lost 1 base and 2 bases, there was a span of 9 bases. The CDR3 reads CASSQGAGRNQPQHF. In nucleotides, the CDR3 is TGTGCCAGCAGCCAAGGGGCCGGGCGCAATCAGCCCCAGCATTTT.

CDR3 amino acids: CATSDLGGTTVDTQYF. The CDR3 nucleotides read TGTGCCACCAGTGATTTGGGTGGGACGACCGTGGATACGCAGTATTTT. The chain links TRBV24-1 to TRBJ2-3; TRBD1 or TRBD2 may be the D gene (5 bases each). CDR3 length: 16 residues. Germline V lookup: CDR1 KGHDR, CDR2 SFDVKD. V was pared by 0 bases and J by 6 bases, with 15 bases between.

The rearrangement links TRBV30 to TRBJ2-2; D not certain. Per germline, CDR1 GTSNPN and CDR2 SVGIG (reference sequence). The V end lost 0 bases, the J end lost 7 bases, and 12 bases lay between the germline ends. This CDR3 is 14 amino acids long. The DNA of the CDR3 is TGTGCCTGGAGTGTGACACACCCCGGCGGGGAGCTGTTTTTT. Its translation is CAWSVTHPGGELFF.

J is TRBJ2-7 and V is TRBV5-4; 14 bases are shared with TRBD2. Germline V gene lookup returns CDR1 SGHNT and CDR2 YYREEE (reference sequence). Trimming at V came to 4 bases and at J to 7 bases, leaving 7 bases not matched to a gene. The CDR3 loop spans 15 amino acids. DNA for the CDR3: TGTGCCAGCAGCCCAGGACTAGCGGGAGGTCTTGAGCAGTACTTC. Translated: CASSPGLAGGLEQYF.

The chain combines TRBV11-2 with TRBJ1-2, with D perhaps TRBD1 (6 bases). The V end was cut by 6 bases, the J end by 5 bases, with 16 bases between. This CDR3 contains 14 residues. Germline-derived CDR1 and CDR2 are SGHAT and FQNNGV. This CDR3 is CASSHGGAWYGYTF. The CDR3 DNA is TGTGCCAGCAGTCACGGGGGGGCATGGTATGGCTACACCTTC. Full variable domain (outside the CDR3, taken from reference TRBV11-2 and TRBJ1-2): EAGVAQSPRYKIIEKRQSVAFWCNPISGHATLYWYQQILGQGPKLLIQFQNNGVVDDSQLPKDRFSAERLKGVDSTLKIQPAKLEDSAVYLCASSHGGAWYGYTFGSGTRLTVV.

The V gene is TRBV30, the J gene TRBJ2-2; D remains unclear. CDR1 and CDR2 (germline): GTSNPN, SVGIG (reference sequence). Trimming removed 0 bases from V and 0 bases from J, with 11 bases in between. This CDR3 has 16 residues. DNA for the CDR3: TGTGCCTGGAGTGTACTGGGCACCCCGAACACCGGGGAGCTGTTTTTT. Translation: CAWSVLGTPNTGELFF.

This clone has only one observation. This sequence joins TRBV2 and TRBJ2-7, with a possible D match to TRBD2 (6 bases). V was cut by 7 bases and J by 3 bases, with 13 bases left in between. The CDR3 length is 13 residues. Per germline, CDR1 SNHLY and CDR2 FYNNEI. The CDR3 sequence is CASIPPGDYEQYF. The CDR3 DNA follows: TGTGCCAGCATCCCTCCGGGGGACTACGAGCAGTACTTC.

The rearrangement links TRBV5-1 to TRBJ1-6; D ambiguous. The germline V and J ends were trimmed by 4 bases and 15 bases, with 11 bases remaining between them. This CDR3 has 11 amino acids. Germline CDR1 is SGHRS and CDR2 is YFSETQ. DNA for the CDR3: TGCGCCAGCAGCAACTCCATGGACCTCCACTTT. Protein product: CASSNSMDLHF.

The V call is TRBV4-3, the J call TRBJ2-7; perhaps D is TRBD1 or TRBD2 (5 bases each). CDR1 and CDR2 (germline): LGHNA, YSLEER. This CDR3 spans 15 amino acids. Trimming pared 0 bases from V and 3 bases from J, leaving 12 bases between. CDR3 sequence: CASSQEERGLYEQYF. CDR3 sequence (DNA): TGCGCCAGCAGCCAAGAAGAGAGGGGCCTCTACGAGCAGTACTTC.

The rearrangement joins TRBV19 to TRBJ2-4; TRBD1 agrees at 10 bases. The CDR3 totals 15 residues. V was pared by 4 bases and J by 2 bases, with 2 bases of the junction left unmatched. CDR1 and CDR2 from the germline V gene are LNHDA and SQIVND (reference sequence). CDR3 protein: CASSRDRGSKNIQYF. The CDR3 DNA reads as TGTGCCAGTAGTAGGGACAGGGGATCCAAAAACATTCAGTACTTC. Complete variable domain (other parts from reference TRBV19 and TRBJ2-4): DGGITQSPKYLFRKEGQNVTLSCEQNLNHDAMYWYRQDPGQGLRLIYYSQIVNDFQKGDIAEGYSVSREKKESFPLTVTSAQKNPTAFYLCASSRDRGSKNIQYFGAGTRLSVL.

The CDR3 region is CAWSLALQETQYF. The CDR3 DNA reads as TGTGCCTGGAGTCTAGCGTTACAAGAGACCCAGTACTTC. The chain has TRBV30 and TRBJ2-5, with D tentatively TRBD2 (6 bases). Trimming removed 2 bases from V and 2 bases from J, with 9 bases in between. This CDR3 spans 13 amino acids. Germline V gene data show CDR1 as GTSNPN and CDR2 as SVGIG (reference sequence).

This clone was picked up a small number of times. The V and J genes are TRBV7-9 and TRBJ2-7; no reliable D call. The CDR3 extends over 13 amino acids. Trimming took 0 bases from V and 1 from J, leaving 4 bases between them. CDR1 SEHNR and CDR2 FQNEAQ come from the germline V gene (reference sequence). Here the CDR3 DNA reads TGTGCCAGCAGCTTAGCTGCTTCCTACGAGCAGTACTTC. This gives the protein CASSLAASYEQYF.

The chain couples TRBV7-2 to TRBJ2-1; D possibly corresponds to TRBD1 (5 bases). Trimming left V 1 base short and J 3 bases short, with 16 bases between. Germline assignment: CDR1 SGHTA and CDR2 FQGNSA. This CDR3 has 17 residues. The chain's CDR3 is CASSLVLGVVVYNEQFF. The CDR3 bases are TGTGCCAGCAGCTTAGTATTAGGGGTAGTGGTCTACAATGAGCAGTTCTTC.

The chain uses TRBV5-1 and TRBJ1-2, with D possibly matching TRBD1 (6 bases). Germline CDR1 and CDR2: SGHRS and YFSETQ. Trimming cost V 4 bases and J 4 bases, with 11 bases left between them. The CDR3 totals 13 residues. The DNA for the CDR3 is TGCGCCAGCAGCGCCTTGGGGGCCTATGGCTACACCTTC. Translated: CASSALGAYGYTF.